These 16 T cell receptor beta chains originate from one sample sequenced in a study of shared clonotypes between healthy human individuals. Sequencing was performed with immunoSEQ multiplex PCR; in TCRdb, only in-frame clones are kept and a portion is missing. The data show under 1,100,000 clones, about 84% seen once. Specimen: memory CD4+ T cells from PBMCs. Subset noted: CD45RA-negative fraction. The receptor source for this set is a man between 18 and 29 years old in good health. Some clones in this sample may be carry-over from other donors' samples.

The chain is built from TRBV28 and TRBJ2-7, with 7 positions matching TRBD1. The ends lost 7 bases at V and 6 bases at J; junction bases unmatched: 12. The CDR3 covers 14 residues. The germline CDR1 and CDR2 sequences are MDHEN and SYDVKM. The CDR3 DNA reads TGTGCCAGCATCACAGGGGTTCATGGAAGCGAGCAGTACTTC. It encodes CASITGVHGSEQYF.

The chain employs TRBV28 and TRBJ2-7; 10 nucleotides line up with TRBD2. V was pared by 8 bases and J by 5 bases, with 12 bases of the junction left unmatched. This CDR3 comprises 15 residues. Germline CDR1 is MDHEN and CDR2 is SYDVKM. CDR3 coding DNA: TGTGCCAGCTCCCTCCCTAGCGGGAGAGGTAACGAGCAGTACTTC. Its translation is CASSLPSGRGNEQYF.

A few counts support this clone. The chain combines TRBV28 with TRBJ2-5, with 9 bases aligning to TRBD1. Trimming removed 4 bases from V and 5 bases from J; junction bases left unmatched: 5. CDR3 size: 14 residues. Germline V CDR1 and CDR2: MDHEN, SYDVKM. CDR3 amino acids: CASSYRGRRETQYF. CDR3 in DNA: TGTGCCAGCAGTTACAGGGGGCGGAGGGAGACCCAGTACTTC.

The V gene is TRBV5-1, the J gene TRBJ2-3; 8 bases are shared with TRBD2. The CDR3 is 15 residues long. Germline CDR1 and CDR2: SGHRS and YFSETQ. The junction had 5 bases not matched to a gene; V was cut back by 4 bases and J by 1 base. The CDR3 region has the DNA TGCGCCAGCAGCATACTAGCGGAGGGCACAGATACGCAGTATTTT. Protein product: CASSILAEGTDTQYF. The full variable domain, rest sourced from reference TRBV5-1 and TRBJ2-3, is KAGVTQTPRYLIKTRGQQVTLSCSPISGHRSVSWYQQTPGQGLQFLFEYFSETQRNKGNFPGRFSGRQFSNSRSEMNVSTLELGDSALYLCASSILAEGTDTQYFGPGTRLTVL.

The gene calls are TRBV5-4 and TRBJ2-2, with D perhaps assigned TRBD1 or TRBD2 (5 bases each). The CDR3 length is 16 residues. V dropped 4 bases and J dropped 4 bases, with 17 bases sitting between them. The V gene's germline CDR1 is SGHNT and CDR2 YYREEE (reference sequence). The DNA for the CDR3 is TGTGCCAGCAGCCCGTCCGGGACCTATTCCACCGGGGAGCTGTTTTTT. Protein product: CASSPSGTYSTGELFF.

In this sample, this clone turned up many times. This chain links TRBV7-2 with TRBJ2-2; D is undetermined. The CDR3 has 15 amino acids. Per the germline V gene, CDR1 is SGHTA and CDR2 is FQGNSA. The V and J ends lost 5 bases and 0 bases respectively, with 10 bases between them. In DNA, the CDR3 is TGTGCCAGCAGCCCCCGGAGCCCGAACACCGGGGAGCTGTTTTTT. Encoded protein: CASSPRSPNTGELFF.

The chain recombines TRBV6-1 with TRBJ1-3; a weak D match, TRBD1 (6 bases). The germline CDR1 and CDR2 sequences are MNHNS and SASEGT. This CDR3 is 14 amino acids long. Trimming cost V 5 bases and J 3 bases, with 11 bases left between them. As DNA, the CDR3 is TGTGCCAGCAGTATTAACAGGGTTGGAAACACCATATATTTT. Its translation: CASSINRVGNTIYF.

This chain links TRBV29-1 with TRBJ2-6; tentative D call: TRBD2 (5 bases). Per germline, CDR1 SQVTM and CDR2 ANQGSEA. V lost 6 bases and J lost 1, with 13 bases in between. This CDR3 spans 15 amino acids. The CDR3 reads CSVIKEASGANVLTF. For the CDR3, the DNA is TGCAGCGTGATCAAGGAGGCTTCTGGGGCCAACGTCCTGACTTTC.

The V gene is TRBV9, the J gene TRBJ2-6; tentative D call: TRBD2 (6 bases). This CDR3 is built from 19 residues. V shed 2 bases and J shed 1 base, with 19 bases lying between them. Germline V gene data show CDR1 as SGDLS and CDR2 as YYNGEE. The CDR3 DNA reads as TGTGCCAGCAGCGTGGGAGGAACGACAGTTATATCTGGGGCCAACGTCCTGACTTTC. Amino acid sequence: CASSVGGTTVISGANVLTF.

The chain is built from TRBV15 and TRBJ2-5, with a weak D call TRBD2 (6 bases). V gave up 5 bases and J gave up 5 bases, with 24 bases separating them. Germline V gives CDR1 LNHNV, CDR2 YYDKDF (reference sequence). This CDR3 comprises 17 residues. The CDR3 DNA is TGTGCCACCAGCCCCCATGGTAGGGGCGGGGTATGGGAGACCCAGTACTTC. This translates into CATSPHGRGGVWETQYF.

This chain connects TRBV9 to TRBJ2-1; D possibly corresponds to TRBD2 (5 bases). CDR1 is SGDLS and CDR2 is YYNGEE in the germline V gene. Trimming removed 4 bases at V and 4 bases at J, with 18 bases between. This CDR3 comprises 16 residues. In DNA form, the CDR3 reads TGTGCCAGCAGCCCAAGAGGTAGCGCTAGTTACAATGAGCAGTTCTTC. It encodes CASSPRGSASYNEQFF. Variable domain in full (rest from reference TRBV9 and TRBJ2-1): DSGVTQTPKHLITATGQRVTLRCSPRSGDLSVYWYQQSLDQGLQFLIQYYNGEERAKGNILERFSAQQFPDLHSELNLSSLELGDSALYFCASSPRGSASYNEQFFGPGTRLTVL.

This chain uses TRBV7-7 with TRBJ2-2; 11 bases line up with TRBD2. The CDR3 covers 16 residues. The germline V gene encodes CDR1 SSHAT and CDR2 FNYEAQ (reference sequence). V lost 4 bases to trimming and J lost 7 bases; unmatched junction nucleotides: 8. CDR3 DNA: TGTGCCAGCAGCTCCTATAGCGGGAGGGCGATCGGGGAGCTGTTTTTT. Amino acid sequence: CASSSYSGRAIGELFF.

This clone was seen only a few times. The chain carries TRBV4-1 and TRBJ1-1, with TRBD1 as a possible D gene (5 bases). Germline assignment: CDR1 MGHRA and CDR2 YSYEKL. The CDR3 extends over 14 amino acids. Trimming removed 0 bases from V and 10 bases from J, with 15 bases in between. The CDR3 sequence is CASSQDRREWGAFF. The CDR3 nucleotides read TGCGCCAGCAGCCAAGATCGCAGGGAGTGGGGAGCTTTCTTT.

V is TRBV12-5 and J is TRBJ2-2, with D unclear. Germline assignment: CDR1 LGHNT and CDR2 FRNRAP. The germline V and J ends were trimmed by 0 bases and 6 bases, with 17 bases remaining between them. This CDR3 is built from 17 residues. The CDR3 DNA reads TGTGCTAGTGGTTTGGTAGTTAACCCCGATCCGCCCGGGGAGCTGTTTTTT. Translation gives CASGLVVNPDPPGELFF. The entire variable domain, with the rest obtained from reference TRBV12-5 and TRBJ2-2, is as follows: DARVTQTPRHKVTEMGQEVTMRCQPILGHNTVFWYRQTMMQGLELLAYFRNRAPLDDSGMPKDRFSAEMPDATLATLKIQPSEPRDSAVYFCASGLVVNPDPPGELFFGEGSRLTVL.

This chain links TRBV14 with TRBJ2-5, with TRBD2 matching 7 bases. Germline lookup yields CDR1 SGHDN and CDR2 FVKESK. This CDR3 region has 14 residues. V gave up 4 bases and J gave up 5 bases; unmatched junction bases: 7. The CDR3 DNA reads TGTGCCAGCAGCCTCGGACTAGGTCGTGAGACCCAGTACTTC. Translation gives CASSLGLGRETQYF.

The sample holds a few counts of this clone. This sample also contains other DNA sequences that code for the same CDR3. This rearrangement joins TRBV11-3 to TRBJ2-3, with D hard to call. Germline V CDR1 and CDR2: SGHNT, YENEEA. The CDR3 is made up of 14 amino acids. Between the trimmed V and J ends, which lost 3 bases and 0 bases, there was a span of 7 bases. In DNA form, the CDR3 reads TGTGCCAGCAGCTTCGGTCGTAGCACAGATACGCAGTATTTT. Translation gives CASSFGRSTDTQYF.